Listed here are 28 T cell receptor beta chains from one sample, sequenced in a study of blood T cells in healthy people across ages. Primers used in a second PCR of roughly 7 to 11 cycles were a sample-barcoded 5' primer and a J-beta primer mix. In TCRdb, the 5' RACE reads were re-called with MiXCR into one record per CDR3 protein. The repertoire consists of some 790,000 distinct CDR3 sequences, with 29% occurring once and the leading ten covering roughly a sixth. The sequencing input was blood. The receptors come from a woman of 80 years or more in good health.

In this sample, this clonotype turned up many times. The chain couples TRBV6-2 or TRBV6-3 to TRBJ2-1; the D gene is possibly TRBD2 (6 bases). V lost 4 bases and J lost 0, with 10 bases in between. The germline V gene has CDR1 MNHEY and CDR2 SVGEGT. There are 15 residues in the CDR3. The CDR3 loop reads CASSSRRGSYNEQFF. The CDR3 nucleotides are TGTGCCAGCAGTTCGAGGCGGGGCTCCTACAATGAGCAGTTCTTC.

This clonotype occurred a few times. V usage is TRBV19 and J usage is TRBJ2-2, with TRBD1 matching 9 bases. CDR3 length: 15 residues. Germline trimming cut 10 bases from V and 3 bases from J; bases unmatched to any gene: 9. CDR1 and CDR2 from the germline V gene are LNHDA and SQIVND (reference sequence). In DNA, the CDR3 is TGTGCCACCAGGACAGGGGTCGGTGACACCGGGGAGCTGTTTTTT. This gives the protein CATRTGVGDTGELFF. The whole variable domain, filled in from reference TRBV19 and TRBJ2-2, reads DGGITQSPKYLFRKEGQNVTLSCEQNLNHDAMYWYRQDPGQGLRLIYYSQIVNDFQKGDIAEGYSVSREKKESFPLTVTSAQKNPTAFYLCATRTGVGDTGELFFGEGSRLTVL.

This clonotype was recorded a few times. The CDR3 sequence: CASSLGRYYGYTF. CDR3 sequence (DNA): TGTGCCAGCAGTTTAGGCAGGTACTATGGCTACACCTTC. V and J are TRBV12-3 or TRBV12-4 and TRBJ1-2; D is ambiguous. Trimming cost V 1 base and J 3 bases, with 6 bases left between them. This CDR3 region has 13 residues.

Concerning this clonotype itself: This may be a read error: a much more frequent sequence differs by one nucleotide. The V and J genes are TRBV20-1 and TRBJ2-5; D may match TRBD1 or TRBD2 (5 bases each). Looked up from germline, CDR1 is DFQATT and CDR2 is SNEGSKA (reference sequence). The CDR3 contains 14 residues. Written as DNA, the CDR3 is TGCAGTGCTAGGGGGCGCAAGGCTTGGGAGACCCGGTACTTC. It is translated as CSARGRKAWETRYF.

J is TRBJ2-2 and V is TRBV6-2 or TRBV6-3; 12 nucleotides align to TRBD1. The CDR3 has 17 residues. Germline lookup yields CDR1 MNHEY and CDR2 SVGEGT. Germline trimming cut 5 bases from V and 7 bases from J; bases unmatched to any gene: 11. CDR3 in DNA: TGTGCCAGCAGTCCCCGGGACAGGGGGCGAAAGGGCGGGGAGCTGTTTTTT. Its translation: CASSPRDRGRKGGELFF.

This clonotype was detected ten times or more. This chain uses TRBV12-3 or TRBV12-4 with TRBJ1-1; D gene unclear. This CDR3 comprises 12 residues. The ends were cut back, 8 bases at V and 4 bases at J, with 11 bases in the middle. This CDR3 is CASVMRRTEAFF. For the CDR3, the DNA is TGTGCCAGCGTTATGCGACGCACTGAAGCTTTCTTT.

This sequence joins TRBV30 and TRBJ2-7; 12 bases line up with TRBD2. The CDR3 has 14 residues. V lost 0 bases, J lost 3 bases, and 0 bases stayed unmatched. Germline V gives CDR1 GTSNPN, CDR2 SVGIG (reference sequence). CDR3 loop: CAWSVLAGGYEQYF. The CDR3 nucleotides read TGTGCCTGGAGTGTACTAGCGGGAGGCTACGAGCAGTACTTC.

Turning to this clonotype: This clone may be a read error of a much larger clone one base away. CDR3: CAGSQGGQGYGYTF. DNA for the CDR3: TGTGCCGGCAGCCAGGGGGGACAGGGCTATGGCTACACCTTC. V usage is TRBV7-2 and J usage is TRBJ1-2, with 9 bases aligning to TRBD1. CDR1 is SGHTA, CDR2 FQGNSA, per germline. The length of the CDR3 is 14 residues.

This clonotype was detected ten times or more. The CDR3 coding sequence is TGTGCCAGCAGGCCAGGGGGCGGAAACGAGCAGTACTTC. It encodes CASRPGGGNEQYF. This chain uses TRBV6-2 or TRBV6-3 with TRBJ2-7; 8 bases line up with TRBD1. The length of the CDR3 is 13 residues. Germline loops: CDR1 MNHEY, CDR2 SVGEGT. The trim removed 6 bases at V and 5 bases at J, leaving 6 bases unmatched.

The DNA for the CDR3 is TGTGCCAGCAGCCGACGGACAGGTTTAGGGGGCTACGAGCAGTACTTC. Protein sequence: CASSRRTGLGGYEQYF. The chain is built from TRBV7-2 and TRBJ2-4, with 7 bases matching TRBD1. The J call may be wrong; the DNA end is better matched by TRBJ2-7. CDR1 and CDR2 (germline): SGHTA, FQGNSA. The CDR3 spans 16 residues.

This clonotype has at least ten counts. V and J are TRBV20-1 and TRBJ2-1; 11 nucleotides align to TRBD1. The CDR3 is 15 amino acids. Looked up from germline, CDR1 is DFQATT and CDR2 is SNEGSKA (reference sequence). V shed 0 bases, J shed 7 bases, and the junction held 5 bases outside the gene matches. CDR3 sequence (DNA): TGCAGTGCTAGAGATCAGGACAGGGGGCTTAATGAGCAGTTCTTC. Translating it yields CSARDQDRGLNEQFF.

In this sample, this clonotype turned up once. This chain uses TRBV9 with TRBJ1-1; unclear D gene. The CDR3 extends over 13 amino acids. V lost 0 bases to trimming and J lost 4 bases, with 7 bases between them. The germline gives CDR1 SGDLS, CDR2 YYNGEE. In DNA form, the CDR3 reads TGTGCCAGCAGCGTAGAGGCGTCCACTGAAGCTTTCTTT. Translated, it gives CASSVEASTEAFF.

This clonotype appeared many times. CDR3 residues: CASSTGQWMDTDTQYF. The CDR3 DNA follows: TGTGCCAGCAGCACAGGACAATGGATGGACACAGATACGCAGTATTTT. This chain links TRBV7-6 with TRBJ2-3; tentative D call: TRBD1 (5 bases). Germline CDR1 reads SGHVS; CDR2 reads FNYEAQ. The CDR3 consists of 16 residues. V was shortened by 5 bases and J by 2 bases, with 17 bases between the two germline ends.

This clonotype appeared a few times. The CDR3 loop reads CASSADRPLHF. CDR3 bases: TGTGCCAGCAGCGCAGACAGACCCCTCCACTTT. This chain joins TRBV6-2 or TRBV6-3 and TRBJ1-6, with a weak D call TRBD1 (5 bases). Trimming pared 6 bases from V and 12 bases from J, leaving 9 bases between. Per the germline V gene, CDR1 is MNHEY and CDR2 is SVGEGT. This CDR3 has 11 residues.

The V gene is TRBV2, the J gene TRBJ2-3, with TRBD2 identical over 12 bases. J was trimmed by 1 base and V by 3 bases; bases with no gene match: 8. The length of the CDR3 is 18 residues. Germline V lookup: CDR1 SNHLY, CDR2 FYNNEI. The CDR3 protein is CASSELAGGPFGTDTQYF. The CDR3 coding sequence is TGTGCCAGCAGTGAGCTAGCGGGGGGGCCATTCGGCACAGATACGCAGTATTTT.

In regard to this clonotype: The junction does not match germline at one end; this may be a read error. The chain combines TRBV12-3 or TRBV12-4 with TRBJ2-1; either TRBD1 or TRBD2 may supply D (6 bases each). The CDR3 totals 14 residues. Written as DNA, the CDR3 is TGTGCCAGCAGGTTAGGTGGGGGGCTCAATGAGCAGTTCTTC. It is translated as CASRLGGGLNEQFF.

With respect to this clonotype: One base away lies a much larger clone, so this may be a sequencing read error. This rearrangement joins TRBV6-5 to TRBJ2-6, with a possible D match to TRBD1 (5 bases). The CDR3 has 15 amino acids. CDR1 is MNHEY, CDR2 SVGAGI, per germline. V dropped 7 bases and J dropped 3 bases, with 13 bases sitting between them. The CDR3 bases are TGTGCCAGCACCAACGGCAGGGTTGGGGCCAACGTCCTGACTTTC. Encoded protein: CASTNGRVGANVLTF.

There are many counts of this clonotype. The genes are TRBV7-9 and TRBJ2-5; unclear D gene. From germline, CDR1 is SEHNR and CDR2 FQNEAQ (reference sequence). Trimming shortened V by 1 base and J by 5 bases, and 8 bases separated the two germline ends. There are 13 residues in the CDR3. The CDR3 DNA reads as TGTGCCAGCAGCTTAGGATCTTTCGAGACCCAGTACTTC. Protein: CASSLGSFETQYF.

Ten or more counts support this clonotype. The chain links TRBV7-2 to TRBJ2-3; 12 bases map to TRBD2. The CDR3 is 15 amino acids. Germline lookup yields CDR1 SGHTA and CDR2 FQGNSA. V gave up 1 base and J gave up 5 bases; unmatched junction bases: 1. The CDR3 protein is CASSLEGLAGDTQYF. CDR3 sequence (DNA): TGTGCCAGCAGCTTAGAGGGACTAGCGGGAGATACGCAGTATTTT.

This clonotype was picked up many times. The rearrangement joins TRBV15 to TRBJ1-5; TRBD1 agrees at 9 bases. Germline V gene data show CDR1 as LNHNV and CDR2 as YYDKDF (reference sequence). The CDR3 contains 19 residues. V trimming: 6 bases; J trimming: 4 bases; junction bases outside the gene matches: 19. The CDR3 region is CATSGGHLGRTGDNQPQHF. The CDR3 DNA follows: TGTGCCACCAGTGGGGGACATCTTGGAAGGACAGGGGATAATCAGCCCCAGCATTTT.

V and J are TRBV12-3 or TRBV12-4 and TRBJ2-2, with D possibly TRBD1 on 6 matching bases. CDR3 size: 16 residues. V shed 8 bases and J shed 0 bases, with 16 bases lying between them. The CDR3 region has the DNA TGTGCCAGCGGACGGTCCGGGACAACGAACACCGGGGAGCTGTTTTTT. Translated, it gives CASGRSGTTNTGELFF.

V is TRBV20-1 and J is TRBJ1-1, with a tentative D call TRBD1 (5 bases). Germline CDR1 reads DFQATT; CDR2 reads SNEGSKA (reference sequence). The CDR3 covers 14 residues. Trimming took off 4 bases at V and 0 bases at J, with 12 bases between the two ends. CDR3 DNA sequence: TGCAGTGCTACCCGGGGGACGGTGAACACTGAAGCTTTCTTT. This codes for CSATRGTVNTEAFF.

This clonotype showed up many times. The chain combines TRBV5-1 with TRBJ2-3; D may be TRBD2 (6 bases). Deletions cut 0 bases from V and 5 bases from J, with 16 bases between. Germline loops: CDR1 SGHRS, CDR2 YFSETQ. The CDR3 is 16 residues long. CDR3 sequence: CASSLASMTSRDTQYF. For the CDR3, the DNA is TGCGCCAGCAGCTTGGCAAGTATGACTAGTAGAGATACGCAGTATTTT.

A remark on this clonotype: With a much larger clone just one base away, this may be a read error. The chain uses TRBV7-2 and TRBJ2-3; tentative D call: TRBD2 (5 bases). Germline CDR1 is SGHTA and CDR2 is FQGNSA. The length of the CDR3 is 14 residues. Deletions cut 5 bases from V and 9 bases from J, with 18 bases between. The CDR3 loop is CASSDTRAGFTQYF. The CDR3 DNA follows: TGTGCCAGCAGCGATACTCGCGCGGGTTTCACGCAGTATTTT.

This clonotype was detected many times. The genes are TRBV20-1 and TRBJ2-3, with D uncertain. The CDR3 has 16 amino acids. Trimming took off 5 bases at V and 0 bases at J, with 18 bases between the two ends. Germline CDR1 reads DFQATT; CDR2 reads SNEGSKA (reference sequence). CDR3 coding DNA: TGCAGTGCTCTACCCAACCCACTTTCTAGCACAGATACGCAGTATTTT. Encoded protein: CSALPNPLSSTDTQYF.

A single count supports this clonotype. This chain connects TRBV12-3 or TRBV12-4 to TRBJ2-4; 10 bases are shared with TRBD1. This CDR3 is 16 amino acids long. V was pared by 5 bases and J by 4 bases, with 8 bases of the junction left unmatched. The CDR3 loop is CASSLHRQGAKNIQYF. The CDR3 coding sequence is TGTGCCAGCAGTCTCCATCGACAGGGGGCTAAAAACATTCAGTACTTC.

Of note for this clonotype: This sequence may be a read error, since a much larger clone differs from it by one base. This sequence joins TRBV20-1 and TRBJ2-1; the D is unclear. The CDR3 length is 14 residues. Looked up from germline, CDR1 is DFQATT and CDR2 is SNEGSKA (reference sequence). CDR3 nucleotides: TGCAGTGCTAGAGATACGAAGGGCTGGAATGAGCAGTGCTTC. Translating gives CSARDTKGWNEQCF.

This clonotype was found many times. The V gene is TRBV11-2, the J gene TRBJ1-1, with 9 bases lining up with TRBD1. Germline CDR1 and CDR2: SGHAT and FQNNGV. CDR3 size: 12 residues. V lost 5 bases, J lost 13 bases, and 8 bases stayed unmatched. CDR3 in amino acids: CASSRDREKVFF. CDR3 sequence (DNA): TGTGCCAGCAGCAGGGACAGGGAGAAGGTTTTCTTT.